Below, 14 T cell receptor beta chains from the same sample are listed, as sequenced in a study of PD-1 blockade in classical Hodgkin lymphoma. Time point noted: cycle 4 day 1 (C4D1), after five to seven weeks of nivolumab. Each patient's relapse followed autologous stem cell transplantation, and brentuximab vedotin exposure varied. Magnetic negative selection was used to purify CD4+ T cells from PBMCs that had been thawed. The assay was immunoSEQ multiplex PCR, and TCRdb's table has in-frame clones only and misses some. The table records about 27,000 clones, more than 70% of them present only once. Sequencing used CD4+ T cells from blood, obtained before the fourth cycle of nivolumab. Source of these receptors: a human donor with classical Hodgkin lymphoma.

This CDR3 is CAWSQIGTGGEDTQYF. In DNA, the CDR3 is TGTGCCTGGAGCCAGATAGGGACAGGAGGGGAGGATACGCAGTATTTT. The chain uses TRBV30 and TRBJ2-3, with 8 bases matching TRBD1. Trimming took 3 bases from V and 6 from J; bases not matched to a gene: 14. The CDR3 contains 16 residues. CDR1 is GTSNPN and CDR2 is SVGIG in the germline V gene (reference sequence).

The genes are TRBV27 and TRBJ1-3; unclear D gene. The CDR3 is 13 amino acids. Trimming removed 3 bases at V and 2 bases at J, with 5 bases between. Germline CDR1 is MNHEY and CDR2 is SMNVEV (reference sequence). The chain's CDR3 is CASSLGPGNTIYF. CDR3 nucleotide sequence: TGTGCCAGCAGTTTGGGCCCTGGAAACACCATATATTTT.

The rearrangement links TRBV6-6 to TRBJ2-5; 12 bases align to TRBD2. From germline, CDR1 is MNHNY and CDR2 SVGAGI (reference sequence). The CDR3 runs 15 residues. V lost 6 bases to trimming and J lost 7 bases; unmatched junction nucleotides: 9. CDR3 region: CASSPTSGREGTQYF. CDR3 sequence (DNA): TGTGCCAGCAGCCCGACTAGCGGGAGAGAGGGGACCCAGTACTTC.

This clone was counted once. V usage is TRBV5-1 and J usage is TRBJ1-3; D possibly corresponds to TRBD1 (6 bases). Germline CDR1 is SGHRS and CDR2 is YFSETQ. V was shortened by 0 bases and J by 4 bases, with 11 bases between the two germline ends. CDR3 length: 15 residues. The CDR3 sequence is CASSLAGGSGNTIYF. CDR3 DNA sequence: TGCGCCAGCAGCTTGGCCGGGGGCTCGGGAAACACCATATATTTT.

The CDR3 DNA follows: TGTGCCAGCAGCTTTGCCAGACACACTGAAGCTTTCTTT. Translating gives CASSFARHTEAFF. The rearrangement links TRBV7-2 to TRBJ1-1, with no clear D. The germline V gene has CDR1 SGHTA and CDR2 FQGNSA. The V end was cut by 3 bases, the J end by 3 bases, with 8 bases between. The length of the CDR3 is 13 residues.

The V and J genes are TRBV7-6 and TRBJ2-1, with 8 positions matching TRBD2. Germline V gene lookup returns CDR1 SGHVS and CDR2 FNYEAQ. This CDR3 is built from 16 residues. After removal of 5 bases from V and 10 bases from J, the junction contained 16 bases not matched to a gene. The CDR3, as DNA: TGTGCCAGCAGCCTTCCGGGACTAGGGAACCAGGTAGAGCAGTTCTTC. It specifies CASSLPGLGNQVEQFF.

CDR3 in amino acids: CASRAATILTGEKLFF. The CDR3 DNA reads TGCGCCTCGAGGGCGGCGACCATACTGACGGGTGAAAAACTGTTTTTT. This chain links TRBV4-3 with TRBJ1-4; D gene ambiguous. This CDR3 has 16 residues. V gave up 11 bases and J gave up 7 bases, with 26 bases separating them. CDR1 is LGHNA and CDR2 is YSLEER in the germline V gene.

This clone was picked up a small number of times. The V call is TRBV28, the J call TRBJ2-7; the match to TRBD1 covers 11 bases. Germline lookup yields CDR1 MDHEN and CDR2 SYDVKM. The trim removed 5 bases at V and 3 bases at J, leaving 9 bases unmatched. The CDR3 has 16 residues. The CDR3 region is CASSAPRDRGIYEQYF. The CDR3 DNA reads as TGTGCCAGCAGTGCCCCCCGGGACAGGGGGATCTACGAGCAGTACTTC.

CDR3 region: CASSPRRPRSEEAFF. The DNA for the CDR3 is TGTGCCAGCAGCCCCCGACGGCCCAGATCGGAGGAAGCTTTCTTT. V gene TRBV5-4 combines with J gene TRBJ1-1; no clear D gene. Germline lookup yields CDR1 SGHNT and CDR2 YYREEE (reference sequence). The CDR3 runs 15 residues. V was clipped by 4 bases and J by 8 bases, with 21 bases between them.

This clone was seen more than once but under ten times. This sequence joins TRBV5-1 and TRBJ2-2, with D possibly matching TRBD1 (5 bases). Germline V gene data show CDR1 as SGHRS and CDR2 as YFSETQ. Trimming took off 0 bases at V and 5 bases at J, with 17 bases between the two ends. This CDR3 spans 17 amino acids. The CDR3 DNA reads as TGCGCCAGCAGCTTGGATTCTGGCACAGGCAAGACCGGGGAGCTGTTTTTT. It is translated as CASSLDSGTGKTGELFF.

V usage is TRBV6-6 and J usage is TRBJ2-5; TRBD2 agrees at 11 bases. Germline-derived CDR1 and CDR2 are MNHNY and SVGAGI (reference sequence). V was pared by 6 bases and J by 4 bases, with 4 bases of the junction left unmatched. This CDR3 has 14 amino acids. As DNA, the CDR3 is TGTGCCAGCAGATCCGGACTAGCGGGAGAGACCCAGTACTTC. Translation gives CASRSGLAGETQYF.

V and J are TRBV2 and TRBJ2-4, with 8 bases matching TRBD2. The CDR3 is made up of 17 amino acids. Per germline, CDR1 SNHLY and CDR2 FYNNEI. Losses at the gene ends were 4 bases for V and 11 bases for J; bases not matched to a gene: 19. CDR3 DNA sequence: TGTGCCAGCAGTGGTATAAGGCTAGCGGGCCTACTTGGGGTTCAGTACTTC. Translation: CASSGIRLAGLLGVQYF.

The V and J genes are TRBV12-5 and TRBJ1-1; 8 bases agree with TRBD1. The V gene end was trimmed by 6 bases and the J gene end by 6 bases; junction bases not matched to a gene: 6. From germline, CDR1 is LGHNT and CDR2 FRNRAP. The CDR3 spans 13 residues. As DNA, the CDR3 is TGTGCTAGTGGGCCAAAACAGGGGGCTGAAGCTTTCTTT. Translated, it gives CASGPKQGAEAFF.

This clone was counted a single time. The chain uses TRBV9 and TRBJ2-1; D remains ambiguous. V was pared by 0 bases and J by 9 bases, with 7 bases between. CDR3 length: 12 residues. The germline V gene has CDR1 SGDLS and CDR2 YYNGEE. The CDR3 is CASSVVVGEQFF. The DNA of the CDR3 is TGTGCCAGCAGCGTAGTTGTCGGTGAGCAGTTCTTC.